These 12 T cell receptor beta chains were all obtained from the same sample, sequenced in a study of regulatory T cells in long-lasting Graves disease. The TCR beta library used iRepertoire HTBI primers with Arm-PCR amplification of CDR3. A single record per CDR3 protein comes from TCRdb applying MiXCR to the multiplex PCR reads. The sample has some 330,000 distinct CDR3 sequences, roughly 25% seen once. The time point was: persistent/refractory GD, antithyroid drugs over 5 years with positive TRAb. The TCR library was made from RNA extracted from PBMCs. Sample: peripheral blood mononuclear cells (PBMCs), taken when the disease was refractory, from a patient treated with antithyroid drugs. The receptors stem from a woman aged 40 to 55 with Graves disease.

There are a few counts of this clonotype. This may stem from a read error, because a much larger clone lies one nucleotide away. The DNA of the CDR3 is TGTGCCACCCAAGACAGAACTGGGGCCGACGTCCTGACTTTC. It codes for CATQDRTGADVLTF. The gene calls are TRBV27 and TRBJ2-6; D perhaps matches TRBD1 (5 bases). There are 14 residues in the CDR3. The germline V gene encodes CDR1 MNHEY and CDR2 SMNVEV (reference sequence).

This clonotype was counted between two and nine times. The chain joins TRBV18 to TRBJ1-4, with a possible D match to TRBD1 (5 bases). The CDR3 is 12 residues long. The germline V gene encodes CDR1 KGHSH and CDR2 LQKENI. The V end was cut by 3 bases, the J end by 8 bases, with 7 bases between. This CDR3 is CASSPRGEKLFF. CDR3 bases: TGTGCCAGCTCACCCCGGGGCGAAAAACTGTTTTTT.

This clonotype was detected a few times. This rearrangement joins TRBV5-6 to TRBJ1-1; no firm D call. The CDR3 has 15 amino acids. V lost 0 bases to trimming and J lost 4 bases, with 13 bases between them. The germline CDR1 and CDR2 sequences are SGHDT and YYEEEE. In DNA form, the CDR3 reads TGTGCCAGCAGCTTGGTTGCAGGTCGTTTCACTGAAGCTTTCTTT. Translating gives CASSLVAGRFTEAFF. The whole variable domain, remainder taken from reference TRBV5-6 and TRBJ1-1, is DAGVTQSPTHLIKTRGQQVTLRCSPKSGHDTVSWYQQALGQGPQFIFQYYEEEERQRGNFPDRFSGHQFPNYSSELNVNALLLGDSALYLCASSLVAGRFTEAFFGQGTRLTVV.

V and J are TRBV7-9 and TRBJ2-5; D could derive from TRBD1 or TRBD2 (6 bases each). With 8 bases removed from V and 5 bases from J, the gap between germline ends came to 18 bases. There are 14 residues in the CDR3. Per the germline V gene, CDR1 is SEHNR and CDR2 is FQNEAQ (reference sequence). This CDR3 reads CASSPEQGGETQYF. The CDR3 DNA is TGTGCCAGCTCCCCGGAACAGGGAGGCGAGACCCAGTACTTC.

Ten or more counts support this clonotype. The chain employs TRBV28 and TRBJ1-2, with 7 bases identical to TRBD1. J was trimmed by 8 bases and V by 6 bases; bases with no gene match: 18. Germline assignment: CDR1 MDHEN and CDR2 SYDVKM. The CDR3 runs 16 residues. The CDR3 DNA follows: TGTGCCAGCAGCCTGTTCGCCCGATTGACAGGGCGGGGCTACACCTTC. Encoded protein: CASSLFARLTGRGYTF.

The J gene is TRBJ2-1, the V gene TRBV6-9; D gene ambiguous. The length of the CDR3 is 13 residues. Germline values: CDR1 MNHGY, CDR2 SVAAGI. V was cut by 3 bases and J by 12 bases, with 15 bases left in between. The DNA of the CDR3 is TGTGCCAGCAGTTACTGGACCAAAATCCCGCAGTTCTTC. Its translation is CASSYWTKIPQFF.

This sequence joins TRBV6-2 or TRBV6-3 and TRBJ2-2; D gene uncertain. Germline CDR1 reads MNHEY; CDR2 reads SVGEGT. The CDR3 contains 13 residues. V dropped 2 bases and J dropped 4 bases, with 5 bases sitting between them. The CDR3 bases are TGTGCCAGCAGTTACATAATCACCGGGGAGCTGTTTTTT. Protein: CASSYIITGELFF.

This sequence joins TRBV5-1 and TRBJ1-1; 7 bases map to TRBD1. Germline loops: CDR1 SGHRS, CDR2 YFSETQ. The CDR3 extends over 14 amino acids. Unmatched junction bases numbered 5, after V lost 6 bases and J lost 0 bases. CDR3 in amino acids: CASTPGQVNTEAFF. The CDR3 DNA reads TGCGCCAGCACTCCCGGACAGGTGAACACTGAAGCTTTCTTT.

The chain has TRBV5-6 and TRBJ2-5; TRBD1 might be the D (6 bases). There are 15 residues in the CDR3. V lost 0 bases and J lost 1, with 10 bases in between. Germline V gives CDR1 SGHDT, CDR2 YYEEEE. The CDR3 reads CASSLDRVAQETQYF. The CDR3 DNA is TGTGCCAGCAGCTTGGACAGGGTGGCCCAAGAGACCCAGTACTTC.

As concerns this clonotype: The missing conserved phenylalanine or tryptophan at the end of this CDR3 makes a read error likely. The chain recombines TRBV20-1 with TRBJ2-2, with 7 bases aligning to TRBD1. Germline CDR1 is DFQATT and CDR2 is SNEGSKA (reference sequence). The J segment lost 1 base and the V segment lost 3 bases, leaving 5 bases of the junction unmatched. This CDR3 is built from 15 residues. CDR3 amino acids: CSARIGTVNTGELFS. In DNA form, the CDR3 reads TGCAGTGCTAGGATCGGGACAGTGAACACCGGGGAGCTGTTTTCT.

This clonotype has at least ten counts. This CDR3 reads CASSTGQGTSSGRGGELFF. CDR3 DNA: TGTGCCAGCAGCACGGGACAGGGTACGAGTAGCGGGAGAGGCGGGGAGCTGTTTTTT. This sequence joins TRBV11-2 and TRBJ2-2; perhaps D is TRBD1 or TRBD2 (9 bases each). This CDR3 region has 19 residues. The V and J ends lost 5 bases and 7 bases respectively, with 29 bases between them. Germline V CDR1 and CDR2: SGHAT, FQNNGV.

This clonotype occurred a few times. This chain links TRBV5-6 with TRBJ2-7; 14 nucleotides line up with TRBD2. This CDR3 is built from 18 residues. With 4 bases clipped from V and 3 bases from J, the junction kept 12 bases outside the gene matches. CDR1 is SGHDT and CDR2 is YYEEEE in the germline V gene. The CDR3 DNA is TGTGCCAGCAGCCGGACTAGCGGGGGGCTCTACGGAGTCTACGAGCAGTACTTC. Translating gives CASSRTSGGLYGVYEQYF.